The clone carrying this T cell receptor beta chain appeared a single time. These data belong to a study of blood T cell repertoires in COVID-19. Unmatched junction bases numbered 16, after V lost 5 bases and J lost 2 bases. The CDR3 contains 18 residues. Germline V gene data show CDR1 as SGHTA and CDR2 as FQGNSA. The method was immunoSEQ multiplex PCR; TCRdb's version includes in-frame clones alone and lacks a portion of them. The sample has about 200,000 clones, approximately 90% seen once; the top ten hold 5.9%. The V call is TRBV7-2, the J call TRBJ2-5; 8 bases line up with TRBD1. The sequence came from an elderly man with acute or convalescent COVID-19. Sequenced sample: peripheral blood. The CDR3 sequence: CASSRPAQGAGQQETQYF. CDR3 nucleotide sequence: TGTGCCAGCAGCCGGCCGGCGCAGGGGGCAGGTCAACAAGAGACCCAGTACTTC.